This TCR beta chain was identified during a study of beta chain features in type 1 diabetes. Only one heparinised blood draw was taken per donor, and its volume averaged about 116 mL. What was sequenced were expressed TCRB transcripts, since all of the isolated RNA had been reverse transcribed. About 3.57 million reads, on average, came from each naive, central memory and regulatory T cell sample. The protocol was immunoSEQ multiplex PCR, while the TCRdb copy is restricted to in-frame clones and leaves out a portion. The sample consists of 400,000 to 550,000 clones, 9.5% to 12% of them appearing once. Note on this clone: Its target is unknown.

Whole-study findings and limits: Sampled from patients, naive, central memory and Treg TCRB repertoires appeared more similar than those sampled from healthy donors. The VDJ junctions of type 1 diabetes patients carried fewer insertions and more deletions.

Germline V CDR1 and CDR2: ENHRY, SYGVKD. This CDR3 comprises 14 residues. V was cut by 8 bases and J by 3 bases, with 16 bases left in between. Material: naive CD4+ T cells from blood. This TCR derives from a woman under 30 in good health. This rearrangement joins TRBV10-3 to TRBJ2-5, with D uncertain. The CDR3 DNA follows: TGTGCCATCCGCGGTTCTCAATTCAAAGAGACCCAGTACTTC. Protein product: CAIRGSQFKETQYF.